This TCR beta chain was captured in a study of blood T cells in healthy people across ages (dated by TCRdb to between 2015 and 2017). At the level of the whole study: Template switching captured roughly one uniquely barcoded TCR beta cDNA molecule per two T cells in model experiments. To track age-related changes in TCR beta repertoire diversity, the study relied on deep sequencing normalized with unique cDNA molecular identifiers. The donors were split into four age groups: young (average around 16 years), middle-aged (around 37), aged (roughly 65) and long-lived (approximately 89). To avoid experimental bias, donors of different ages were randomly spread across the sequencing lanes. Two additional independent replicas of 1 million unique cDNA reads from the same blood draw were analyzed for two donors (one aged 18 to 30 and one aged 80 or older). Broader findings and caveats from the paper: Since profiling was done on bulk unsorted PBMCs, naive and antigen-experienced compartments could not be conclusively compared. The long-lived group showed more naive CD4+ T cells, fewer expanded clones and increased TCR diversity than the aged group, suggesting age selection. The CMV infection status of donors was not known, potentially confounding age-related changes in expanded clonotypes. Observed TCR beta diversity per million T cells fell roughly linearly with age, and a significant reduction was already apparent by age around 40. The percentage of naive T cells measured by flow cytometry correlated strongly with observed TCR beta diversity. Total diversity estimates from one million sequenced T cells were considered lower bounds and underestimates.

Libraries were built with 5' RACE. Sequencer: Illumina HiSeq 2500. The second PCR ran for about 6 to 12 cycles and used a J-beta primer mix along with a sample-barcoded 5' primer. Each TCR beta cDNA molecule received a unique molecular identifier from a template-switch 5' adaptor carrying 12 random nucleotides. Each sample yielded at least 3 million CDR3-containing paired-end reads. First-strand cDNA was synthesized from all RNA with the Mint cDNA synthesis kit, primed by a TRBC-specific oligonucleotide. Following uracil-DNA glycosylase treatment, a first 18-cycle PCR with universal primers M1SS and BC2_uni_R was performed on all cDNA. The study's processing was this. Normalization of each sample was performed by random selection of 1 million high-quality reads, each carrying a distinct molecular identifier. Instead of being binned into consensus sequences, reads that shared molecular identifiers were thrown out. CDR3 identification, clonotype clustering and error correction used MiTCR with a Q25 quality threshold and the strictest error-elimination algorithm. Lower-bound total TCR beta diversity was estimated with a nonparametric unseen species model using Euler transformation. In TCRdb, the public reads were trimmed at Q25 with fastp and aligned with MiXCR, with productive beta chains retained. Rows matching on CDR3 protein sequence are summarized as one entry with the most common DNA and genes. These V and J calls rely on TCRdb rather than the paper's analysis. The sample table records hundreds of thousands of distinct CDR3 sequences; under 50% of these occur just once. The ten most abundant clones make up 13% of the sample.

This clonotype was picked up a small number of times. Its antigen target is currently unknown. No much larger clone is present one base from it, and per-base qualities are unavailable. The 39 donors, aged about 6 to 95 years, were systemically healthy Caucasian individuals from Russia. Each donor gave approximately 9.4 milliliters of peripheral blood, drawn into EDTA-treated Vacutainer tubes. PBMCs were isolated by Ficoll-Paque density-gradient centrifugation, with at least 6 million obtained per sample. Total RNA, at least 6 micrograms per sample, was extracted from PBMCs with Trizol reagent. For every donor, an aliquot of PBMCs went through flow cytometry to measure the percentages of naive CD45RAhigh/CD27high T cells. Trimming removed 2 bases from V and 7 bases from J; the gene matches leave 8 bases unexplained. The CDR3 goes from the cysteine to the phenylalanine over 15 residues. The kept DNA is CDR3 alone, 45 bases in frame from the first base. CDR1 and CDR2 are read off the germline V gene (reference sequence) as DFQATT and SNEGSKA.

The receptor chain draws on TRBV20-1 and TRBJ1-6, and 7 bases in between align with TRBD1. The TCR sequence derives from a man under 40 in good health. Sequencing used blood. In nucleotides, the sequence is TGCAGTGCTAGAAGACAGGGATCTTGGAATTCACCCCTCCACTTT. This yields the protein CSARRQGSWNSPLHF.